This entry lists 14 T cell receptor beta chains sequenced from one sample in a study of T cells after yellow fever vaccination. TCRdb used MiXCR to reprocess the 5' RACE reads, holding one entry per CDR3 protein. Of some 120,000 distinct CDR3 sequences detected, under 8% appear once; the ten largest clones hold just under 2.5%. The sequencing here drew on CD4+ T cells sorted from PBMCs, taken 10 to 11 days after the first yellow fever vaccination. These receptors all come from a man between 18 and 29 years old who received the YFV17D yellow fever vaccine.

This clonotype was counted many times. The chain joins TRBV24-1 to TRBJ2-7; D unclear. Deletions cut 4 bases from V and 6 bases from J, with 6 bases between. Germline loops: CDR1 KGHDR, CDR2 SFDVKD. This CDR3 has 11 amino acids. The CDR3 is CATSEISEQYV. The CDR3 nucleotides read TGTGCCACCAGTGAGATCTCCGAGCAGTACGTC.

This clonotype has a count of ten or more. CDR3 in amino acids: CALGTSGGSSYNEQFF. CDR3 bases: TGTGCCTTGGGGACTAGCGGGGGCAGCTCCTACAATGAGCAGTTCTTC. The chain couples TRBV7-9 to TRBJ2-1; 14 nucleotides agree with TRBD2. V dropped 11 bases and J dropped 0; count of bases not matched to a gene: 6. Germline V gives CDR1 SEHNR, CDR2 FQNEAQ (reference sequence). CDR3 length: 16 amino acids.

This clonotype was detected ten times or more. For the CDR3, the DNA is TGTGCCAGCAGCTTAGGGCGGGGTAAAGATACGCAGTATTTT. It translates to CASSLGRGKDTQYF. This chain connects TRBV7-8 to TRBJ2-3, with D tentatively TRBD2 (6 bases). V shed 1 base and J shed 5 bases, with 10 bases lying between them. The CDR3 spans 14 residues. The germline gives CDR1 SGHVS, CDR2 FQNEAQ. The variable domain in full, with the rest retrieved from reference TRBV7-8 and TRBJ2-3, is GAGVSQSPRYKVAKRGQDVALRCDPISGHVSLFWYQQALGQGPEFLTYFQNEAQLDKSGLPSDRFFAERPEGSVSTLKIQRTQQEDSAVYLCASSLGRGKDTQYFGPGTRLTVL.

This clonotype was picked up a small number of times. This rearrangement joins TRBV7-2 to TRBJ2-7, with TRBD2 matching over 12 bases. The CDR3 is 16 residues long. V trimming: 5 bases; J trimming: 9 bases; junction bases outside the gene matches: 14. Germline V gene lookup returns CDR1 SGHTA and CDR2 FQGNSA. The CDR3 spells CASSNLAGGPGAGQYF. Here the CDR3 DNA reads TGTGCCAGCAGCAACCTAGCGGGGGGGCCCGGGGCGGGGCAGTACTTC. The variable domain in full, with the rest retrieved from reference TRBV7-2 and TRBJ2-7, is GAGVSQSPSNKVTEKGKDVELRCDPISGHTALYWYRQSLGQGLEFLIYFQGNSAPDKSGLPSDRFSAERTGGSVSTLTIQRTQQEDSAVYLCASSNLAGGPGAGQYFGPGTRLTVT.

This clonotype has ten or more counts. The chain recombines TRBV5-8 with TRBJ1-1; D ambiguous. Germline V gene data show CDR1 as SGHTS and CDR2 as YDEGEE. The CDR3 sequence is 12 residues long. Between the trimmed V and J ends, which lost 4 bases and 8 bases, there was a span of 12 bases. The CDR3 nucleotides read TGTGCCAGCAGCCTTTCCTACTCCGAAGCTTTCTTT. Amino acid sequence: CASSLSYSEAFF.

The rearrangement joins TRBV28 to TRBJ1-2; TRBD1 matches at 8 bases. CDR3 length: 14 amino acids. The germline V gene encodes CDR1 MDHEN and CDR2 SYDVKM. J lost 2 bases, V lost 7 bases, and 6 bases had no gene match. CDR3 sequence (DNA): TGTGCCAGCAAAGCAGGGGGCGCGAACTATGGCTACACCTTC. Residues: CASKAGGANYGYTF.

At least ten counts were recorded for this clonotype. The CDR3 spells CASTRGEGDTQYF. DNA of the CDR3: TGCGCCAGCACACGAGGAGAGGGAGATACGCAGTATTTT. The rearrangement uses TRBV5-1 and TRBJ2-3; D is perhaps TRBD2 (5 bases). Germline CDR1 is SGHRS and CDR2 is YFSETQ. Trimming pared 6 bases from V and 5 bases from J, leaving 13 bases between. The CDR3 loop spans 13 amino acids. The full variable domain, in which reference TRBV5-1 and TRBJ2-3 provide the parts outside the CDR3, is KAGVTQTPRYLIKTRGQQVTLSCSPISGHRSVSWYQQTPGQGLQFLFEYFSETQRNKGNFPGRFSGRQFSNSRSEMNVSTLELGDSALYLCASTRGEGDTQYFGPGTRLTVL.

The gene calls are TRBV7-2 and TRBJ1-2, with a tentative D call TRBD1 (5 bases). V was pared by 6 bases and J by 8 bases, with 19 bases between. Germline loops: CDR1 SGHTA, CDR2 FQGNSA. The CDR3 contains 14 residues. The CDR3: CASSQQVRGRGYTF. The CDR3, as DNA: TGTGCCAGCAGTCAGCAGGTTAGGGGTCGCGGCTACACCTTC. Supplemented by reference TRBV7-2 and TRBJ1-2, the full variable domain reads GAGVSQSPSNKVTEKGKDVELRCDPISGHTALYWYRQSLGQGLEFLIYFQGNSAPDKSGLPSDRFSAERTGGSVSTLTIQRTQQEDSAVYLCASSQQVRGRGYTFGSGTRLTVV.

About this clonotype itself: This may be a read error: a much more frequent sequence differs by one nucleotide. CDR3 sequence reads: CASSDPHNEQFF. The CDR3 DNA is TGTGCCAGCAGCGACCCCCACAATGAGCAGTTCTTC. This sequence joins TRBV7-2 and TRBJ2-1; D not resolved. CDR3 length equals 12 residues. Trimming stripped 5 bases from V and 5 bases from J, with 7 bases between. The germline CDR1 and CDR2 sequences are SGHTA and FQGNSA.

This clonotype has a count of ten or more. The CDR3 DNA follows: TGCGCCAGCCGACAGTTTCAAGAGACCCAGTACTTC. It specifies CASRQFQETQYF. V and J are TRBV5-1 and TRBJ2-5, with D maybe TRBD1 (5 bases). Germline CDR1 SGHRS, CDR2 YFSETQ. The CDR3 loop spans 12 amino acids. Trimming removed 7 bases at V and 2 bases at J, with 9 bases between.

This clonotype was detected ten times or more. The chain uses TRBV20-1 and TRBJ2-3, with D maybe TRBD2 (6 bases). Germline lookup yields CDR1 DFQATT and CDR2 SNEGSKA (reference sequence). The CDR3 totals 15 residues. The V and J ends lost 3 bases and 2 bases respectively, with 15 bases between them. The CDR3 DNA follows: TGCAGTGCTAGTCGGGCGGGGAGCAACACAGATACGCAGTATTTT. Its translation: CSASRAGSNTDTQYF.

The sample holds many counts of this clonotype. The chain employs TRBV18 and TRBJ2-2; weak D call: TRBD1 (5 bases). CDR3 length: 16 amino acids. Trimming shortened V by 2 bases and J by 6 bases, and 16 bases separated the two germline ends. Germline V gene lookup returns CDR1 KGHSH and CDR2 LQKENI. The DNA for the CDR3 is TGTGCCAGCTCACCATTCTACAGGACGGTCCCCGGGGAGCTGTTTTTT. Protein sequence: CASSPFYRTVPGELFF.

This chain joins TRBV10-3 and TRBJ1-5, with D possibly being TRBD1 (5 bases). This CDR3 spans 14 amino acids. Germline CDR1 and CDR2: ENHRY and SYGVKD. V lost 10 bases and J 2 bases, leaving 15 bases between the germline ends. CDR3 bases: TGTGCCACCACCCCCGACAGAGGCAATCAGCCCCAGCATTTT. Residues: CATTPDRGNQPQHF.

This clonotype was seen at least ten times. The V and J genes are TRBV7-7 and TRBJ2-3; 13 bases fit TRBD2. The CDR3 is 16 amino acids. The V gene's germline CDR1 is SSHAT and CDR2 FNYEAQ (reference sequence). The ends lost 0 bases at V and 6 bases at J; junction bases unmatched: 3. The DNA for the CDR3 is TGTGCCAGCAGCTTAGCGACTAGCGGGGGGCTCGATACGCAGTATTTT. Translated, it gives CASSLATSGGLDTQYF. Full variable domain (remainder filled in from reference TRBV7-7 and TRBJ2-3): GAGVSQSPRYKVTKRGQDVTLRCDPISSHATLYWYQQALGQGPEFLTYFNYEAQPDKSGLPSDRFSAERPEGSISTLTIQRTEQRDSAMYRCASSLATSGGLDTQYFGPGTRLTVL.